The rows below give T cell receptor beta chains drawn from one sample of a study of control samples from healthy donors and cancer patients. Only in-frame clones appear in the TCRdb table, and some are missing; sequencing was by immunoSEQ multiplex PCR. The sample consists of some 120,000 clones, 85% to 95% of them appearing once. The sample comprised PBMCs. The receptors come from an elderly man with head and neck cancer. The CDR3 runs from the conserved cysteine through the conserved F or W. A D gene is named only where the DNA matches it firmly. Size values are once, few and many counts, or a class for expanded clones, and some rows have none.

TRBV3-1/TRBV3-2	.	TRBJ1-6	.	CASSQAFSPLHF	TGTGCCAGCAGCCAAGCCTTCTCACCCCTCCACTTT
TRBV12-3/TRBV12-4	.	TRBJ1-1	.	CASSFKGDTEAFF	TGTGCCAGCAGTTTCAAAGGGGACACTGAAGCTTTCTTT
TRBV9	.	TRBJ2-1	.	CASSVLGSSSYNEQFF	TGTGCCAGCAGCGTACTAGGGAGTAGCTCCTACAATGAGCAGTTCTTC
TRBV30	.	TRBJ2-1	.	CAWSVRGRDYNEQFF	TGTGCCTGGAGTGTACGTGGGAGAGATTACAATGAGCAGTTCTTC
TRBV6-5	.	TRBJ2-1	TRBD1	CASRGTGKSYNEQFF	TGTGCCAGCAGGGGGACAGGGAAGTCCTACAATGAGCAGTTCTTC
TRBV7-8	.	TRBJ2-7	TRBD2	CASSFKREVNEQYF	TGTGCCAGCAGCTTCAAGCGGGAGGTAAACGAGCAGTACTTC
TRBV7-9	.	TRBJ1-1	.	CASSLFRQMNTEAFF	TGTGCCAGCAGCTTATTTCGACAAATGAACACTGAAGCTTTCTTT
TRBV5-4	.	TRBJ2-3	.	CASSPTGGGTDTQYF	TGTGCCAGCAGCCCTACAGGAGGGGGCACAGATACGCAGTATTTT
TRBV15	.	TRBJ2-6	TRBD2	CATRAGTRPSGANVLTF	TGTGCCACCAGAGCCGGGACTAGACCCTCTGGGGCCAACGTCCTGACTTTC
TRBV15	few	TRBJ2-7	.	CATSRDRTYEQYF	TGTGCCACCAGCAGGGACAGAACCTACGAGCAGTACTTC
TRBV18	.	TRBJ2-2	TRBD1	CASSPPGQINTGELFF	TGTGCCAGCTCACCACCGGGACAGATTAACACCGGGGAGCTGTTTTTT
TRBV5-1	.	TRBJ2-3	TRBD2	CASRRAAGGSTDTQYF	TGCGCCAGCAGACGGGCGGCGGGAGGGAGCACAGATACGCAGTATTTT
TRBV6-5	.	TRBJ2-7	TRBD1	CASSSTGTGSSYEQYF	TGTGCCAGCAGTTCGACCGGGACAGGCAGCTCCTACGAGCAGTACTTC
TRBV9	.	TRBJ1-1	.	CASSVDPSLNTEAFF	TGTGCCAGCAGCGTAGACCCCAGTTTGAACACTGAAGCTTTCTTT
TRBV7-8	.	TRBJ2-5	.	CASSLEPRQETQYF	TGTGCCAGCAGCTTAGAACCCAGGCAAGAGACCCAGTACTTC
TRBV7-2	.	TRBJ1-4	.	CASSLTVSNEKLFF	TGTGCCAGCAGCCTGACAGTCTCTAATGAAAAACTGTTTTTT
TRBV4-3	.	TRBJ2-1	TRBD1	CASSQDRAGGFNEQFF	TGCGCCAGCAGCCAAGATAGGGCAGGGGGATTTAATGAGCAGTTCTTC
TRBV11-2	.	TRBJ2-3	TRBD2	CASSLDIAGGFGDTQYF	TGTGCCAGCAGCTTAGATATAGCGGGGGGGTTTGGAGATACGCAGTATTTT
TRBV5-4	.	TRBJ2-7	TRBD1	CASSSPDRDEQYF	TGTGCCAGCAGCTCCCCGGACAGGGACGAGCAGTACTTC
TRBV5-4	.	TRBJ2-1	.	CASSPRRGDFNEQFF	TGTGCCAGCAGCCCACGGAGAGGGGACTTCAATGAGCAGTTCTTC
TRBV10-1	.	TRBJ2-7	.	CASSDQGRDEQYF	TGCGCCAGCAGTGACCAGGGCCGGGACGAGCAGTACTTC
TRBV5-1	.	TRBJ1-1	.	CASSLGGEGTEAFF	TGCGCCAGCAGCTTGGGCGGGGAGGGGACTGAAGCTTTCTTT
TRBV10-3	once	TRBJ1-1	.	CAISDRPGVTEAFF	TGTGCCATCAGTGATCGGCCCGGGGTCACTGAAGCTTTCTTT
TRBV5-1	.	TRBJ2-7	.	CASSLEAVYEQYF	TGCGCCAGCAGCTTGGAGGCAGTCTACGAGCAGTACTTC
TRBV2	.	TRBJ2-1	.	CASSLLVSDEQFF	TGTGCCAGCAGTTTACTAGTTTCCGATGAGCAGTTCTTC
TRBV27	few	TRBJ1-5	.	CGLHRGQPQHF	TGTGGCCTCCATCGGGGTCAGCCCCAGCATTTT
TRBV2	few	TRBJ2-5	TRBD1	CASSGTVQTQYF	TGTGCCAGCAGCGGGACAGTTCAGACCCAGTACTTC
TRBV19	.	TRBJ1-5	.	CASSGGRGTSGQPQHF	TGTGCCAGTAGTGGGGGTAGGGGGACCTCGGGTCAGCCCCAGCATTTT
TRBV3-1/TRBV3-2	.	TRBJ1-2	TRBD1	CASSQVQGNGYTF	TGTGCCAGCAGCCAAGTACAGGGGAATGGCTACACCTTC
TRBV6-5	.	TRBJ1-2	.	CASSYDDLGYGYTF	TGTGCCAGCAGTTACGATGATCTAGGCTATGGCTACACCTTC
TRBV18	.	TRBJ2-7	.	CASSPRAGYSYEQYF	TGTGCCAGCTCACCACGAGCGGGTTACTCCTACGAGCAGTACTTC
TRBV27	.	TRBJ2-7	.	CASRSTQSSYEQYF	TGTGCCAGCAGATCGACTCAAAGCTCCTACGAGCAGTACTTC
TRBV5-8	.	TRBJ2-7	.	CASSPARGQYF	TGTGCCAGCAGCCCAGCTCGGGGGCAGTACTTC
TRBV7-7	.	TRBJ2-3	TRBD2	CASSAGLAGGLGTDTQYF	TGTGCCAGCAGCGCGGGACTAGCGGGAGGACTAGGCACAGATACGCAGTATTTT
TRBV4-2	.	TRBJ2-5	.	CASSQGRRGPQETQYF	TGTGCCAGCAGCCAGGGACGGCGGGGGCCCCAAGAGACCCAGTACTTC
TRBV10-3	.	TRBJ2-1	.	CAISGNNEQFF	TGTGCCATCAGTGGGAACAATGAGCAGTTCTTC
TRBV30	few	TRBJ2-2	.	CAWSPGLSTGELFF	TGTGCCTGGAGTCCCGGACTGTCCACCGGGGAGCTGTTTTTT
TRBV19	.	TRBJ2-5	TRBD2	CASDEEAGGQETQYF	TGTGCCAGTGACGAGGAGGCGGGGGGGCAAGAGACCCAGTACTTC
TRBV2	.	TRBJ2-1	.	CASSVGQGLGFF	TGTGCCAGCAGTGTGGGGCAGGGATTAGGTTTCTTC
TRBV5-1	.	TRBJ2-7	.	CASRGTLTRGMEQYF	TGCGCCAGCAGAGGGACCCTCACTCGGGGTATGGAGCAGTACTTC
TRBV27	.	TRBJ2-1	.	CASSPRRRTEQFF	TGTGCCAGCAGTCCCCGGAGACGAACGGAGCAGTTCTTC
TRBV21-1	.	TRBJ1-3	.	CASTRFSGNTIYF	TGTGCCAGCACCCGCTTCTCTGGAAACACCATATATTTT